This TCR beta chain is from a study of shared clonotypes between healthy human individuals (dated by TCRdb to 2020 to 2022). Turning to the overall study: Three men and a couple of women, aged 18 to 49 years, made up the cohort. For each donor, three plates each were used for CD4 naive and CD4 memory, two plates were used for CD8 naive, and one plate was used for CD8 memory. Blood TCR repertoires of about five healthy adults were deeply sequenced to estimate repertoire size and the extent of clonotype sharing between individuals. To increase sequencing depth and limit assay-specific biases, TCR repertoire library preparation and sequencing were carried out by different laboratories using diverse techniques. Leukapheresis yielded between about 0.85 and 9.5 billion PBMCs per donor.

For the CD8 naive samples, CD45RO-negative cells were positively selected for CCR7, yielding a CD45RA+CCR7+ population from which TemRA cells were excluded. The donors were healthy, HIV-negative adults who had no recently reported acute infections or vaccinations. Only Caucasian adults living in Nashville, Tennessee, USA were represented among the donors. Blood was collected by leukapheresis, and PBMCs were isolated by Ficoll-Histopaque density gradient centrifugation and then cryopreserved in liquid nitrogen vapor phase. Purity and quantity of every magnetically sorted T cell population were checked by analytical flow cytometry. From each sorted fraction, genomic DNA was isolated and quantified by UV absorbance on a Nanodrop 2000c. Summary of the overall study and its limitations: Only blood was sampled, and tissue TCR repertoires likely differ from those in blood. When a handful of donors were compared, the shared fraction of clonotypes was around 5% for naive CD4, around 4% for naive CD8, 2.3% for memory CD4, and 0.35% to 0.4% for memory CD8. Estimated clonotype richness was generally larger for naive than for memory subsets. Because the study included a small number of donors, the genetic and exposure-history diversity represented was limited. Based on pairwise subsampling, the degree of clonotype sharing among donors was expected to be affected by sequencing depth. Rarefaction of sorted-subset datasets indicated incomplete sequencing despite the large sequencing depth. Compared with non-shared clonotypes, the clonotypes found in all four sorted-subset donors had higher generation probabilities.

Using the deep immunoSEQ assay, multiplex PCR amplified TCR CDR3 regions from genomic DNA. Extracted genomic DNA from each cell subset was distributed evenly across all wells of several immunoSEQ 96-well plates, and each plate was treated as a replicate. For sorted subsets, approximately 190 ng of genomic DNA, equivalent to around 29,000 T cell genomes, went into each replicate PCR. The purified libraries were quantified using a Qubit 3.0 fluorometer, sized with a Bioanalyzer 2100, and then quantified again using the KAPA Library Quantification kit. Every immunoSEQ 96-well plate was sequenced on a separate single-read 150-cycle Illumina NextSeq 550 flow cell. Regarding the original processing steps: Because the immunoSEQ output included only junctional sequences and no quality scores, the filtering could not be the same as the filtering used for full-length reads. Sequences were annotated with PyIR, a Python wrapper for IgBLAST v1.9, using IMGT germline references to assign V/J genes and CDR3. Any read was removed if the V/J assignment was weak (E-value above 1e-6), the CDR3 was missing, or the read contained stop codons, out-of-frame junctions, or ambiguous translated residues. V3J clonotypes were defined as sequences sharing an identical inferred V gene, J gene, and CDR3 amino acid sequence. Percentage overlap between repertoires was calculated by dividing the number of shared unique clonotypes by the size of the smaller repertoire. Repertoire richness was assessed with RTK rarefaction, the Chao1 estimator, and Recon v2.1 estimates of unobserved clonotypes. For all TCRbeta clonotypes obtained by the gDNA method from a handful of donors, generation probabilities were computed with OLGA. The clones in this table, taken by TCRdb from immuneACCESS, are in-frame only. Not every clone is retained; where verified, under half of the shortfall comes from an unresolved V gene, and the cause of the rest is unknown. Clonal size and the V and J genes are those of that table, whereas D and trimming came from the DNA. Counted in this sample were some 580,000 clones; roughly 98% of them appeared once. The leading ten clones occupy 0.3% of the sample.

Comment on this clone: Its recognized antigen is unknown. No qualities accompany the bases; no much larger clone lies one base away.

The CDR3 spans 13 residues, from the cysteine through the phenylalanine. The CDR3 DNA has 39 bases and is translated from base 1. Ends trimmed: V by 2 bases, J by 9 bases; bases unmatched to a gene: 3. The germline V gene encodes CDR1 MNHEY and CDR2 SMNVEV (reference sequence). The sample taken for sequencing was naive CD8+ T cells sorted from blood. The cell subset or site label, read with the paper, signifies: CD45RA+CCR7+. The sequence came from a young man in good health. Recombination linked TRBV27 to TRBJ2-1; TRBD1 fits 8 bases in the junction. The DNA sequence reads TGTGCCAGCAGTTTAGGACAGGGTACTGAGCAGTTCTTC. Its translation reads: CASSLGQGTEQFF.